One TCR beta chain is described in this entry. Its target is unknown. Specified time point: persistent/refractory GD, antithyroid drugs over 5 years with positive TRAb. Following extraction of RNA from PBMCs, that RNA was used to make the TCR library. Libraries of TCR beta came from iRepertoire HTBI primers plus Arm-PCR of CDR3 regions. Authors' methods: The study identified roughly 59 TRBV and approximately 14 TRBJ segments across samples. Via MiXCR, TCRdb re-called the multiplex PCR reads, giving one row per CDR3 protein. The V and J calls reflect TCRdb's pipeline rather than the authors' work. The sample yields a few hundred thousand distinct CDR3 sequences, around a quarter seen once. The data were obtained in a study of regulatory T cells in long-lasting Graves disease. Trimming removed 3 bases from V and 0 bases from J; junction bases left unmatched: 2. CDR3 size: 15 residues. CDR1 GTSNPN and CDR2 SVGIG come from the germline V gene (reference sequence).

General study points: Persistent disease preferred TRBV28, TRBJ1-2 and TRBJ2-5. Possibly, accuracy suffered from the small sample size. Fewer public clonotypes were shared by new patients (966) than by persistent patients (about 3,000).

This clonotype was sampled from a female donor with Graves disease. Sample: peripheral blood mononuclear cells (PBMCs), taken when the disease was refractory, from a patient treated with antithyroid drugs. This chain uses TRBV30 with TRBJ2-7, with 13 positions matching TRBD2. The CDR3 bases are TGTGCCTGGAGAAGGACTAGCGGGAGCTCCTACGAGCAGTACTTC. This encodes CAWRRTSGSSYEQYF.